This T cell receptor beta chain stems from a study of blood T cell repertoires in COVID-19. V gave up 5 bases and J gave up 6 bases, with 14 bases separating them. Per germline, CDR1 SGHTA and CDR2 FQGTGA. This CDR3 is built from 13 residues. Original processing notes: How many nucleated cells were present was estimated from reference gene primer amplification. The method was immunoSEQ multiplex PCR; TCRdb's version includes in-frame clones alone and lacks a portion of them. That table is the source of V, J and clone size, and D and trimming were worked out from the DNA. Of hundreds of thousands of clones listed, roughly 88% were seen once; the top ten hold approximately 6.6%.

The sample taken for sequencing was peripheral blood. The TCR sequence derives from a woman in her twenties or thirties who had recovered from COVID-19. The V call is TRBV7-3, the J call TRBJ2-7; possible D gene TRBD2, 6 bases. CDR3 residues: CASSPGTPGEQYF. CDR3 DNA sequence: TGTGCCAGCAGCCCCGGGACTCCCGGCGAGCAGTACTTC.